A selection of T cell receptor beta chains follows, all from one sample in a study of blood T cell repertoires in COVID-19. Here immunoSEQ multiplex PCR was the method, and the copy in TCRdb shows in-frame clones only, minus some. The table lists 120,000 or so clones, more than 75% of them singletons, with approximately 1.5% in the top ten. The sequenced sample was peripheral blood. The receptors here all came from a human donor in a cohort sampled during active COVID-19. Both conserved end residues are part of each CDR3. The D gene is left open where the match is weak. Only some rows state a clone size, as once, few, many or a class for expanded clones.

cdr3_nt,cdr3_aa,j_call,clone_size,d_call,v_call
TGCGCCAGCAGCCAAGATCACTACTCCGGGGCCAACGTCCTGACTTTC,CASSQDHYSGANVLTF,TRBJ2-6,NA,NA,TRBV4-1
TGTGCCACCAGCCCGGGGGGCCAGATCTCTGGAAACACCATATATTTT,CATSPGGQISGNTIYF,TRBJ1-3,once,NA,TRBV15
TGTGCCAGCAGTTTGGGCCTGGAGGGGATTGGTAACCCCGGGGAGCTGTTTTTT,CASSLGLEGIGNPGELFF,TRBJ2-2,NA,NA,TRBV28
TGTGCCAGCAGCGTAGACCCAGGGTGGGGTTCAGGGAGCAATCAGCCCCAGCATTTT,CASSVDPGWGSGSNQPQHF,TRBJ1-5,NA,NA,TRBV9
TGTGCCGGCAGCCCCAGACTAGCGGGGGCGAGCTCCTACGAGCAGTACTTC,CAGSPRLAGASSYEQYF,TRBJ2-7,NA,TRBD2,TRBV3-1/TRBV3-2
TGCGCCAGCAAAACTAGCGGGGGAAACGAGCAGTACTTC,CASKTSGGNEQYF,TRBJ2-7,NA,TRBD2,TRBV5-1
TGTGCCAGCAGCCAAGCGGGGGGCGAGACCCAGTACTTC,CASSQAGGETQYF,TRBJ2-5,NA,NA,TRBV3-1/TRBV3-2
TGCGCCAGCAGCCAAGGGCGGACTAGCGGCCAAGAGACCCAGTACTTC,CASSQGRTSGQETQYF,TRBJ2-5,NA,TRBD2,TRBV4-1
TGTGCCAGCAGTTCAATAAACAGGGTGTCTAACTATGGCTACACCTTC,CASSSINRVSNYGYTF,TRBJ1-2,NA,NA,TRBV6-5
TGCGCCAGCAGCCAAGATAAGGGAATCGGGGGCACTGAAGCTTTCTTT,CASSQDKGIGGTEAFF,TRBJ1-1,NA,NA,TRBV4-1
TGTGCCAGCAGTCTTCTAGCGGGGACTACAGAGACCCAGTACTTC,CASSLLAGTTETQYF,TRBJ2-5,NA,TRBD2,TRBV27
TGTGCCAGCAGTTTAACCACTCCGGACAGGTCGAGGTCTGGAAAAGAGACCCAGTACTTC,CASSLTTPDRSRSGKETQYF,TRBJ2-5,NA,TRBD1,TRBV27
TGTGCCAGTAAAATAAGAGGAGTCTACAATGAGCAGTTCTTC,CASKIRGVYNEQFF,TRBJ2-1,NA,NA,TRBV19
TGTGCCAGCACCCCAGGGGGCGCGAAGACCCAGTACTTC,CASTPGGAKTQYF,TRBJ2-5,NA,TRBD1,TRBV5-8
TGTGCCAGCAGATCCCACAGGGATTCGAGCAATCAGCCCCAGCATTTT,CASRSHRDSSNQPQHF,TRBJ1-5,NA,NA,TRBV13
TGTGCCAGCACTCCGGGACTAGCGGGAGGGTCTAGCACAGATACGCAGTATTTT,CASTPGLAGGSSTDTQYF,TRBJ2-3,NA,TRBD2,TRBV7-9
TGTGCCAGCAACCGGGGGAGGGATGAGCAGTTCTTC,CASNRGRDEQFF,TRBJ2-1,NA,TRBD2,TRBV5-6
TGTGCCAGCAGCGCTCCCGGGACTAGCGGGGGGGAGCAGTTCTTC,CASSAPGTSGGEQFF,TRBJ2-1,NA,TRBD2,TRBV9
TGTGCCAGCAGCCAGGGCCTGAAGGGACAGGGTAACACTGAAGCTTTCTTT,CASSQGLKGQGNTEAFF,TRBJ1-1,NA,TRBD1,TRBV3-1/TRBV3-2
TGTGCCAGCAGTGGCCCCGACAGGGGGCGTGAAAAACTGTTTTTT,CASSGPDRGREKLFF,TRBJ1-4,NA,TRBD1,TRBV2
TGCGCCAACCATATAACAGGGATCTCGGAATATTCACCCCTCCACTTT,CANHITGISEYSPLHF,TRBJ1-6,once,NA,TRBV10-2
TGTGCCAGTAGTATCTTATACCCTAGCTCCTACAATGAGCAGTTCTTC,CASSILYPSSYNEQFF,TRBJ2-1,NA,NA,TRBV19
TGTGCCAGCCGGGAGATAGCAATCGGGGCGGGGTACGAGCAGTACTTC,CASREIAIGAGYEQYF,TRBJ2-7,NA,NA,TRBV2
TGTGCCAGCAGCTTAGGGCTAGCGGGGGTTACCGGGGAGCTGTTTTTT,CASSLGLAGVTGELFF,TRBJ2-2,NA,TRBD2,TRBV11-2
TGTGCCAGCAGTCCGGGGGACCGGTTTGCCACAGATACGCAGTATTTT,CASSPGDRFATDTQYF,TRBJ2-3,NA,NA,TRBV2